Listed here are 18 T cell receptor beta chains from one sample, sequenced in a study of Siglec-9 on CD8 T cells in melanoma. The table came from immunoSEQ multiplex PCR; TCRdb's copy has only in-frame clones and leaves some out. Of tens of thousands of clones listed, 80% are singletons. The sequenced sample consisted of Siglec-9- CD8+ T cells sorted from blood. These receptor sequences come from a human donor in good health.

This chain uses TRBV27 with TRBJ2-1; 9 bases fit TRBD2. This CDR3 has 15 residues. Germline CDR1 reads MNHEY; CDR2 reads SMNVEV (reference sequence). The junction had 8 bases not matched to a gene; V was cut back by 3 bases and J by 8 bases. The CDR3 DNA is TGTGCCAGCAGTTTTATAGCGGGGGATTTAGATGAGCAGTTCTTC. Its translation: CASSFIAGDLDEQFF.

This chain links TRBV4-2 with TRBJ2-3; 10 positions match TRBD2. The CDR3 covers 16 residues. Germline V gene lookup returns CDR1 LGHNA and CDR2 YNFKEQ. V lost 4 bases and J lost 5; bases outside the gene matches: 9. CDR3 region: CASSRGSGRAEDTQYF. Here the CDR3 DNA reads TGTGCCAGCAGCCGCGGGAGCGGGAGGGCTGAAGATACGCAGTATTTT.

The CDR3 DNA reads TGTGCCAGCAGTCCCCCAGGGACGAACAGGACGACGTACGAGCAGTACTTC. Its translation is CASSPPGTNRTTYEQYF. The chain joins TRBV27 to TRBJ2-7, with D tentatively TRBD1 or TRBD2 (5 bases each). The ends were cut back, 5 bases at V and 4 bases at J, with 24 bases in the middle. The CDR3 loop spans 17 amino acids. Germline V gene sequence: CDR1 MNHEY, CDR2 SMNVEV (reference sequence).

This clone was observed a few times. For the CDR3, the DNA is TGCGCCAGCAGCCAAGCAGGGGTTCAGCCCCAGCATTTT. Residues: CASSQAGVQPQHF. This chain joins TRBV4-1 and TRBJ1-5; D is possibly TRBD1 (6 bases). The germline V gene has CDR1 MGHRA and CDR2 YSYEKL. This CDR3 comprises 13 residues. V was cut by 1 base and J by 6 bases, with 7 bases left in between.

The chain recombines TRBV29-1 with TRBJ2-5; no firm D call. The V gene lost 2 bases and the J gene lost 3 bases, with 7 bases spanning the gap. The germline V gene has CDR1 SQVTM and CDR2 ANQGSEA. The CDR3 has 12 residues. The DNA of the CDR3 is TGCAGCGTTGAACGCGGAAAAGAGACCCAGTACTTC. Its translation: CSVERGKETQYF.

The CDR3 DNA sequence: TGTGCCATCAGTGAGGAGGGAAGAGCTAACTATGGCTACACCTTC. Translating it yields CAISEEGRANYGYTF. V gene TRBV10-3 combines with J gene TRBJ1-2, with D unclear. V shed 2 bases and J shed 0 bases, with 10 bases lying between them. This CDR3 comprises 15 residues. Germline V gene data show CDR1 as ENHRY and CDR2 as SYGVKD.

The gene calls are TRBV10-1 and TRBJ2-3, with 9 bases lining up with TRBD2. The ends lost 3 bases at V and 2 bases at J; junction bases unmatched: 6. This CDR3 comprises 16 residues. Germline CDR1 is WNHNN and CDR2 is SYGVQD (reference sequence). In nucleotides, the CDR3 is TGCGCCAGCAGTGAAGGGCTAGCGGGATACACAGATACGCAGTATTTT. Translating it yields CASSEGLAGYTDTQYF.

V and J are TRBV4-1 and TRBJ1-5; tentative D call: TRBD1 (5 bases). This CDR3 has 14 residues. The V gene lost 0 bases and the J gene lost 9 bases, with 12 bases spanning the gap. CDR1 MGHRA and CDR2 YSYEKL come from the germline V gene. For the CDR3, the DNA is TGCGCCAGCAGCCAAGAGGGGGTCTCCGGGCCCCAGCATTTT. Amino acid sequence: CASSQEGVSGPQHF.

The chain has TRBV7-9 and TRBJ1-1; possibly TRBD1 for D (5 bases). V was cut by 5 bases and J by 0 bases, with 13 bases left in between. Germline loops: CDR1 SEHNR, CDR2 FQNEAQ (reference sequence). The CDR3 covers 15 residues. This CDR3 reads CASSRPQGMNTEAFF. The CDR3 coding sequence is TGTGCCAGCAGCCGCCCGCAGGGCATGAACACTGAAGCTTTCTTT.

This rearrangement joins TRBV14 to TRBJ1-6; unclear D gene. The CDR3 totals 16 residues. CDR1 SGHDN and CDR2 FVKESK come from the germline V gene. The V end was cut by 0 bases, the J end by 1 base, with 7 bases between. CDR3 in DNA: TGTGCCAGCAGCCAAGACTTCGGGTCCTATAATTCACCCCTCCACTTT. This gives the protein CASSQDFGSYNSPLHF.

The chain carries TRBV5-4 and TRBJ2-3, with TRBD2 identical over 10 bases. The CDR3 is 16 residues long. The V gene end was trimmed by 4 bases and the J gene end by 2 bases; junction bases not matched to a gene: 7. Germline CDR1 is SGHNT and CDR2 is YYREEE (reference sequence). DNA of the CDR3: TGTGCCAGCAGCCCTGGACTAGCGGAGACCACAGATACGCAGTATTTT. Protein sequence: CASSPGLAETTDTQYF.

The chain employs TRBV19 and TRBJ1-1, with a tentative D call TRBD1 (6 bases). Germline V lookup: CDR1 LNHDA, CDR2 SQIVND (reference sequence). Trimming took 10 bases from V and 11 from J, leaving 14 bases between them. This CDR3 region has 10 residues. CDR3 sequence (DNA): TGTGCCACCTTACAGGGATCGGCTTTCTTT. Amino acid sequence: CATLQGSAFF.

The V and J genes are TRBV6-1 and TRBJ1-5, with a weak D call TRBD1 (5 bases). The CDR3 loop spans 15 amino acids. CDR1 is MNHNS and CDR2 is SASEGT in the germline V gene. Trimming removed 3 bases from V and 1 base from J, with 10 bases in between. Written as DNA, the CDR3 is TGTGCCAGCAGTGATAAGGGGAGAAGCAATCAGCCCCAGCATTTT. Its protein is CASSDKGRSNQPQHF.

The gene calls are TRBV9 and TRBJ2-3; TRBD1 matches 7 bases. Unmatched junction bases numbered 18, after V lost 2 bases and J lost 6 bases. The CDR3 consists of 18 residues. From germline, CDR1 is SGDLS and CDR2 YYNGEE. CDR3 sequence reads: CASSVTSGTEVWLDTQYF. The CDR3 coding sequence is TGTGCCAGCAGCGTGACTTCCGGGACAGAGGTTTGGCTTGATACGCAGTATTTT.

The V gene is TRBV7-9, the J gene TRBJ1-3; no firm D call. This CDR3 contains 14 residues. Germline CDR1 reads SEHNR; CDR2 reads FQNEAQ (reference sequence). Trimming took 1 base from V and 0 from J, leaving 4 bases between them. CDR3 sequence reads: CASSLVASGNTIYF. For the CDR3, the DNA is TGTGCCAGCAGCTTAGTGGCCTCTGGAAACACCATATATTTT.

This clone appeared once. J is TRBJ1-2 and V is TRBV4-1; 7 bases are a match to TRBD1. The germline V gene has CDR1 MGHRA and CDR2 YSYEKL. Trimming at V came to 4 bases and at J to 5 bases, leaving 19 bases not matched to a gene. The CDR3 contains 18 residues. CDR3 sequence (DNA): TGCGCCAGCAGCCGTTATGAGTCTAGACAGGGCGCTTTTTATGGCTACACCTTC. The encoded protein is CASSRYESRQGAFYGYTF.

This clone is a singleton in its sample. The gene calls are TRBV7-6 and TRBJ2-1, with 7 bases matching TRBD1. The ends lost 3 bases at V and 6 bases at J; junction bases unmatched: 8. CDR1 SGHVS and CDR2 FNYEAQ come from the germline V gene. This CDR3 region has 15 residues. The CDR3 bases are TGTGCCAGCAGCTTTCTGACAGGGATAGGCAATGAGCAGTTCTTC. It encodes CASSFLTGIGNEQFF.

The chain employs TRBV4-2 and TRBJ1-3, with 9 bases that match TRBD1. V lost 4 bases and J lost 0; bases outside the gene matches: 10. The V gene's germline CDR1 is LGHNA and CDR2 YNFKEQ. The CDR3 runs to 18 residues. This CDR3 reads CASSRDHRGPYSGNTIYF. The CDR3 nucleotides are TGTGCCAGCAGCCGAGACCACAGGGGGCCTTACTCTGGAAACACCATATATTTT.